Following are 15 T cell receptor beta chains from one sample sequenced in a study of T-cell memory formation after mild COVID-19. TCRdb analysed the 5' RACE reads with MiXCR anew, one entry per CDR3 protein. There are 350,000 to 500,000 distinct CDR3 sequences in the sample; about 19% occur only once, and about 8.1% lies in the top ten. Sequencing was done on a sample of PBMCs or a T cell subset sorted from them (not recorded which). The receptors come from an adult woman who had mild COVID-19 (a few samples of this study predate the infection). Cell type and time point are not known.

The J gene is TRBJ2-2, the V gene TRBV20-1, with 7 bases identical to TRBD2. V dropped 6 bases and J dropped 4; count of bases not matched to a gene: 5. Per the germline V gene, CDR1 is DFQATT and CDR2 is SNEGSKA (reference sequence). This CDR3 is built from 13 residues. In DNA form, the CDR3 reads TGCAGTGCGTGGCTAGCGGCCACCGGGGAGCTGTTTTTT. This sequence encodes CSAWLAATGELFF.

This clonotype has more than one count but fewer than ten. One junction end does not reproduce the germline sequence, and a read error may be involved. This chain uses TRBV7-7 with TRBJ2-5, with 8 bases fitting TRBD2. Per the germline V gene, CDR1 is SSHAT and CDR2 is FNYEAQ (reference sequence). This CDR3 spans 14 amino acids. CDR3 bases: TGTGCTAGCAGCTTAGCGGGAAATGCGGAGACCCAGTACTTC. Encoded protein: CASSLAGNAETQYF. Drawing the rest from reference TRBV7-7 and TRBJ2-5, the complete variable domain is GAGVSQSPRYKVTKRGQDVTLRCDPISSHATLYWYQQALGQGPEFLTYFNYEAQPDKSGLPSDRFSAERPEGSISTLTIQRTEQRDSAMYRCASSLAGNAETQYFGPGTRLLVL.

The chain carries TRBV20-1 and TRBJ1-1; TRBD1 might be the D (6 bases). This CDR3 has 15 amino acids. The germline gives CDR1 DFQATT, CDR2 SNEGSKA (reference sequence). V dropped 2 bases and J dropped 1 base, with 14 bases sitting between them. CDR3 protein: CSARQGSGPNTEAFF. The CDR3 DNA sequence: TGCAGTGCTAGACAGGGGAGTGGGCCGAACACTGAAGCTTTCTTT.

CDR3 loop: CASSWGTSGGPTDTQYF. CDR3 DNA: TGCGCCAGCAGCTGGGGGACTAGCGGGGGTCCCACAGATACGCAGTATTTT. The chain has TRBV5-1 and TRBJ2-3; 14 bases fit TRBD2. The CDR3 is 17 amino acids. Germline V gene sequence: CDR1 SGHRS, CDR2 YFSETQ. V shed 3 bases and J 2 bases; nucleotides not matched to a gene: 5.

This clonotype was counted between two and nine times. The genes are TRBV24-1 and TRBJ2-3; a possible D gene is TRBD2 (7 bases). Looked up from germline, CDR1 is KGHDR and CDR2 is SFDVKD. The CDR3 has 16 residues. With 6 bases removed from V and 2 bases from J, the gap between germline ends came to 17 bases. CDR3 DNA sequence: TGTGCCACCAGTCCCGCTAGGGGGGGTACCACAGATACGCAGTATTTT. Its translation is CATSPARGGTTDTQYF.

This clonotype was seen only a few times. The chain combines TRBV4-1 with TRBJ2-7; 7 bases are a match to TRBD1. Germline CDR1 MGHRA, CDR2 YSYEKL. Trimming took 0 bases from V and 4 from J; bases not matched to a gene: 3. The length of the CDR3 is 14 residues. The CDR3 loop is CASSQEGQSYEQYF. As DNA, the CDR3 is TGCGCCAGCAGCCAAGAGGGACAGTCTTACGAGCAGTACTTC.

In this sample, this clonotype turned up a few times. This sequence joins TRBV4-1 and TRBJ2-1; 12 bases align to TRBD1. Trimming at V came to 1 base and at J to 10 bases, leaving 11 bases not matched to a gene. CDR1 is MGHRA, CDR2 YSYEKL, per germline. This CDR3 has 17 residues. Written as DNA, the CDR3 is TGCGCCAGCAGCCAAGGCCCGGGACAGGGGGCGAGGTCGGAGCAGTTCTTC. This encodes CASSQGPGQGARSEQFF.

Here the CDR3 reads CASSFRVLGNEQFF. CDR3 bases: TGTGCCAGCAGTTTCCGGGTTTTGGGGAATGAGCAGTTCTTC. The chain carries TRBV12-3 or TRBV12-4 and TRBJ2-1, with D uncertain. The V gene lost 3 bases and the J gene lost 7 bases, with 13 bases spanning the gap. CDR3 size: 14 residues.

This clonotype was counted a few times. The chain links TRBV6-6 to TRBJ1-2; a weak D match, TRBD1 (6 bases). This CDR3 is 15 amino acids long. V was trimmed by 6 bases and J by 6 bases, leaving 20 bases between them. Germline V gene sequence: CDR1 MNHNY, CDR2 SVGAGI (reference sequence). This CDR3 is CASSREARGYDGYTF. In DNA form, the CDR3 reads TGTGCCAGCAGCAGGGAGGCCAGGGGATACGATGGCTACACCTTC.

The gene calls are TRBV7-6 and TRBJ1-6, with a tentative D call TRBD1 (5 bases). Trimming shortened V by 5 bases and J by 12 bases, and 20 bases separated the two germline ends. The CDR3 is 15 amino acids. Germline-derived CDR1 and CDR2 are SGHVS and FNYEAQ. CDR3 DNA: TGTGCCAGCAGCCTTGGGACGCCAGGGCACGGACCCCTCCACTTT. Its protein is CASSLGTPGHGPLHF.

This clonotype appeared many times. The chain has TRBV5-1 and TRBJ2-1; D gene ambiguous. In germline, CDR1 is SGHRS, CDR2 YFSETQ. The CDR3 has 16 residues. The ends were cut back, 4 bases at V and 1 base at J, with 15 bases in the middle. The CDR3 reads CASSPGDPPSYNEQFF. The CDR3 DNA follows: TGCGCCAGCAGCCCTGGCGATCCTCCATCCTACAATGAGCAGTTCTTC.

This clonotype has ten or more counts. This chain joins TRBV2 and TRBJ2-1, with D tentatively TRBD2 (7 bases). V lost 6 bases and J 5 bases, leaving 20 bases between the germline ends. The CDR3 runs to 16 residues. Germline-derived CDR1 and CDR2 are SNHLY and FYNNEI. The CDR3 is CASRAFWGGGHNEQFF. Written as DNA, the CDR3 is TGTGCCAGCAGGGCCTTTTGGGGGGGCGGCCACAATGAGCAGTTCTTC.

J is TRBJ1-2 and V is TRBV7-8, with D unclear. The CDR3 runs to 13 residues. Germline loops: CDR1 SGHVS, CDR2 FQNEAQ. The V and J ends lost 5 bases and 6 bases respectively, with 13 bases between them. CDR3 in amino acids: CASSPRRVDGYTF. CDR3 in DNA: TGTGCCAGCAGCCCAAGGAGGGTCGATGGCTACACCTTC. Complete variable domain (other parts from reference TRBV7-8 and TRBJ1-2): GAGVSQSPRYKVAKRGQDVALRCDPISGHVSLFWYQQALGQGPEFLTYFQNEAQLDKSGLPSDRFFAERPEGSVSTLKIQRTQQEDSAVYLCASSPRRVDGYTFGSGTRLTVV.

The chain couples TRBV7-6 to TRBJ2-3; D may be TRBD2 (6 bases). In germline, CDR1 is SGHVS, CDR2 FNYEAQ. The CDR3 is 15 residues long. The V and J ends lost 2 bases and 2 bases respectively, with 11 bases between them. The CDR3 protein is CASSLLRDFTDTQYF. The CDR3 DNA sequence: TGTGCCAGCAGCTTACTACGGGACTTCACAGATACGCAGTATTTT.

V usage is TRBV27 and J usage is TRBJ2-3; D not resolved. Looked up from germline, CDR1 is MNHEY and CDR2 is SMNVEV (reference sequence). V lost 5 bases, J lost 4 bases, and 7 bases lay in between. This CDR3 has 12 residues. The CDR3 loop is CASSRRPDTQYF. In DNA, the CDR3 is TGTGCCAGCAGTCGGAGACCAGATACGCAGTATTTT.